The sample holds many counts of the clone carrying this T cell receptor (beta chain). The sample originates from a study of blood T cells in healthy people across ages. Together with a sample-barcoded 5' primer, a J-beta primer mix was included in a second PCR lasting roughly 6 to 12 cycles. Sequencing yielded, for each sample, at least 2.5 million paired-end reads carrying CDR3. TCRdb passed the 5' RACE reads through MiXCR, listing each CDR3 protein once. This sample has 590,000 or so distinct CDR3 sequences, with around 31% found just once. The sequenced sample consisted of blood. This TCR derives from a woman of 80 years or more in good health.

The CDR3: CASSVDRGIEKLFF. The CDR3 DNA reads as TGTGCCAGCAGCGTGGACAGGGGGATTGAAAAACTGTTTTTT. V gene TRBV7-2 combines with J gene TRBJ1-4; 10 bases align to TRBD1. V shed 5 bases and J 7 bases; nucleotides not matched to a gene: 4. The CDR3 loop spans 14 amino acids. CDR1 SGHTA and CDR2 FQGNSA come from the germline V gene.